Described below is a single TCR beta chain sequence and its context. Its specific antigen is unknown. Per-base quality was not reported, and no clone a single base away is much larger than it. TCRB CDR3 regions were amplified with the immunoSEQ multiplex PCR using forward primers for 54 TRBV segments and reverse primers for 13 TRBJ segments. For pre-culture CD4+ samples, sequencing was done at deep resolution with a target of a few hundred thousand T cell genomes. Sequencing of amplicons was performed on an Illumina HiSeq System, and 87 bp reads covering the CDR3 were generated. In the source study's methods: PCR and sequencing errors in the reads were corrected, and alignment to IMGT reference sequences was used to define CDR3 regions. Synthetic template pools were used to estimate template counts and unique rearrangement counts. Clonality was calculated as 1 minus Pielou's evenness. The Daley-Smith estimator was used to estimate richness. Morisita's index served as the measure of repertoire overlap. A clone counted as low-abundance if it appeared in cultured samples but went undetected in the pre-culture repertoire of the same donor. Not all clones reach the TCRdb copy of this immuneACCESS table, which keeps in-frame sequences only. Checked studies attribute under half of the gap to unresolved V genes and leave the rest unexplained. V, J and clone size were drawn from that table, and D and trimming were deduced from the DNA. In this sample the table shows some 110,000 clones, nearly 95% of which occur a single time. Over 0.25% of the sample is held by the ten biggest clonotypes.

Untouched CD4+ T cells were isolated from Ficoll-separated PBMC by magnetic bead negative selection, reaching an average purity of nearly 98%. Untouched CD4+ T cells were isolated with magnetic beads from Ficoll-separated PBMC, and a purity of roughly 98% was reached with negligible CD8+ contamination. Donors were a few healthy blood donors whose buffy coats supplied peripheral blood mononuclear cells. All three donors were CMV seronegative. Genomic DNA was extracted with the DNeasy Blood & Tissue Kit. Genomic DNA from sorted CD137+CD4+ cells and from pre-culture CD4+ baseline samples of each subject was subjected to TCRB sequencing. This specimen belongs to a study of T cell repertoires and HLA-DP antigens (dated by TCRdb to 2016 to 2019). Regarding the study in general: Using HeLa cells transduced to present allogeneic HLA-DP, the study set up an in vitro model of CD4+ T cell alloreactivity. An average DNA input of roughly 200 ng was used for sorted CD137+CD4+ samples, compared with 950 to 1,500 ng for pre-culture CD4+ samples. The three donors were two male and one female, with ages ranging from the 18-to-29 to the 60-to-69 age band. One alloantigen differed from self by one peptide-binding groove amino acid, whereas the other differed by ten, modelling structurally similar versus dissimilar alloantigens.

Paper-wide results and their limitations: Naive and memory CD4+ repertoires were not analysed separately. Clones undetected before culture had an average cumulative frequency of about 36% against one allele and about 51% against the other. Sorted CD137+ cells showed similar clonality against both alloantigens, at 0.35 to 0.45, which was much higher than the roughly 0.04 seen in pre-culture samples. The study was limited by having only a few donors, by relying on a non-physiological HeLa antigen-presenting system, and by using total CD4+ responder cells.

Via the germline V gene, CDR1 is MDHEN and CDR2 SYDVKM. Trimming takes 5 bases off V and 3 bases off J; junction bases not matched to a gene: 10. Measured from the cysteine to the phenylalanine, the CDR3 is 16 residues long. Of all the DNA, just the CDR3 is kept, 48 bases in frame from base 1. This chain is built from TRBV28 and TRBJ1-5, and 7 junction bases match TRBD1. The clonotype comes from a woman between 18 and 29 years old in good health and CMV-seronegative. The material sequenced was CD4+ T cells from PBMCs. The CDR3 amino acid sequence is: CASSQNAGTDNQPQHF. The nucleotides are TGTGCCAGCAGTCAGAACGCTGGGACAGACAATCAGCCCCAGCATTTT.